This T cell receptor beta chain was captured in a study of cytomegalovirus exposure and HLA in healthy donors (dated by TCRdb to about 2017). With respect to the entire study: In an earlier analysis of 587 of the donors, around 300 Gb of sequence data and 90 million to 120 million unique TCR beta sequences from roughly 200 million T cells were reported. The study was designed to test whether signatures of past pathogen exposure could be identified by cataloging public T cell receptors. On average, about 240,000 unique TCR beta nucleotide sequences were sequenced per donor among fewer than 500 genotyped donors of the cohort, with roughly a sixth of those sequences being non-productive. In a later genetic analysis, genome-wide SNP genotypes for 398 of the 666 donors were used, and that subset was treated as a discovery cohort. Donor age, sex, ethnicity and CMV serostatus were compiled together with the repertoire data. Every repertoire in the discovery cohort had been generated on one and the same sequencing platform. Typing coverage varied by locus: 629-630 donors for A, B, C, DRB1 and DQB1; approximately 500 for DQA1; more than 600 for DPA1; 450 to 480 for DPB1. In an earlier analysis of 500 to 650 of the donors, high-throughput TCR beta sequencing was used to judge whether each TCR beta V gene segment behaved as functional or pseudogenic. An early release covering around 630 HLA-typed donors comprised 250 to 350 gigabases of sequencing data and some 79 million unique TCR sequences. Using immunosequencing, the study profiled T cell repertoires from about 610 subjects and related those repertoires to cytomegalovirus serostatus. Rather than drawing on any new phenotypic data, the later analysis identified candidate immune exposures from TCR beta sequences and the way those sequences occurred across donors. Roughly 5 DR-DQ haplotypes were handled as single units for association and clustering, since linkage in the cohort was strong. Of the roughly 400 genotyped donors, 65% to 90% fell in the genetic ancestry cluster associated with self-reported Caucasian donors. A separate validation cohort of about 110 different subjects was used in addition to the 666-subject first cohort. HLA typing covered class I and class II loci at four-digit resolution. To predict cytomegalovirus infection status, the study brought together high-throughput TCR immunosequencing, statistical association of individual TCRs with disease status, and machine learning. A later analysis re-examined previously published TCR beta repertoires from more than 550 donors and added high-resolution HLA genotyping to investigate patterns of TCR occurrence.

In total, 630 or so healthy bone marrow donors made up the cohort. All cohort members were sampled while nominally healthy, although unrecorded immune exposures were likely present. CMV serostatus was positive for about 300 and negative for about half of the 666 cohort members, and was not recorded for this donor. A peripheral blood sample was provided by each donor, and peripheral blood mononuclear cells were used for TCR beta sequencing. Genomic DNA was extracted from the blood cell samples with the Qiagen DNeasy Blood Extraction Kit. Receptor amplification or capture employed the immunoSEQ multiplex PCR assay. A mixture of 60 forward primers for TCR Vbeta segments and 13 reverse primers for TCR Jbeta segments was used in the multiplex PCR. A multiplex PCR assay on genomic DNA amplified the CDR3 region of rearranged TCR beta genes. Amplified TCR beta libraries were sequenced as 87-base-pair reads on the Illumina HiSeq System. The original pipeline was this. A later analysis tallied around 82 million unique TCR beta chains across the approximately 670 repertoires, and some 10 million of those chains were shared by two or more donors. Raw reads were error-corrected and collapsed into unique sequences with a nearest-neighbor algorithm that merged closely related sequences to remove PCR and sequencing errors. To assign V, D and J gene segments, CDR3 sequences were aligned to IMGT reference sequences. For a sequence to be retained, at least a six-nucleotide match to both a V gene segment and a J gene segment was required. A rearrangement counted as productive if the CDR3 had no stop codons and remained in frame with V and J, and every other rearrangement counted as non-productive. Following IMGT convention, CDR3 was defined as the stretch from the second conserved V-encoded cysteine to the conserved J-encoded phenylalanine. Sequences without an unambiguous match to a single V gene segment were excluded from the earlier analysis of several hundred of the donors. In an earlier analysis of approximately 610 of the donors, V segments were called functional above 56.7% productive rearrangements and were called segregating when the between-donor standard deviation exceeded 5%. A statistical classification framework was built to diagnose cytomegalovirus status from the catalog of TCR beta chain sequences. In a later analysis, V and J genes were assigned by comparing TCR nucleotide sequences against IMGT/GENE-DB human TR gene sequences. A later analysis assigned CDR3 sequences and most-parsimonious VDJ recombination scenarios with the TCRdist pipeline. In a later analysis, every TCR beta chain was defined by the combination of its CDR3 amino acid sequence and its V-gene family, and reads without a unique V-gene family were dropped. As a way to deal with suspected cross-contamination and a sequencing artifact, a later analysis dropped 640 or so nucleotide sequences that were highly shared and had low generation probability. In a later analysis, a clonal expansion index for each public chain was calculated from normalized within-repertoire ranks of inferred template counts. In a later analysis, generation probabilities were computed using a VDJ recombination model fitted to out-of-frame rearrangements, and the results were checked against IGoR. In a later analysis, hypergeometric tests were used to score TCR-TCR, TCR-HLA and TCR-CMV co-occurrence, with a repertoire-size bias correction applied to TCR pairs. In a later analysis, false discovery rates were estimated by permuting HLA or CMV assignments 20 times. In a later analysis, co-occurring TCRs were grouped with DBSCAN, and TCRdist sequence similarity was added when clustering was performed within HLA-allele-positive subsets. Co-occurrence clustering excluded repertoires with fewer than 30,000 or more than 120,000 public chains, plus five with anomalous nucleotide sharing. Drawn from immuneACCESS, this table holds only the in-frame rearrangements with V and J called that TCRdb kept. Clones are partly lost; checked studies trace under half to an unresolved V gene and leave the rest unexplained. Clone size and V and J calls were adopted from that table, with D and trimming inferred from the DNA. For this sample there are some 150,000 clones; 79% appear just once. 3% to 4% of the sample belongs to the ten largest clones.

Broader findings and caveats from the paper: A later analysis found that HLA-associated TCR beta chains were more clonally expanded and had lower generation probabilities than equally common non-associated chains. The cohort was sequenced for TCR beta chains only, and without alpha or paired-chain data the features that could be detected were limited. The study gave a list of over 150 TCR beta chains associated with cytomegalovirus. A further reported finding was that TCR beta sequences accurately predicted the HLA-A and HLA-B alleles for most subjects in the first cohort. The classifier was reported to diagnose cytomegalovirus status with high specificity and sensitivity in both the original cohort and the validation cohort. For the cohort, immune exposure information was limited to CMV serostatus. Because counts were too low, roughly 17 rarely observed V segments, including chromosome 9 orphons, were left out of the earlier analysis of some 600 of the donors. The authors suggested that the approach could potentially be extended to other disease states and immunological phenotypes. Specific HLA alleles were associated with roughly 17,000 TCR beta sequences at a false discovery rate of 0.05 in a later analysis. In vitro tests confirmed that a few of the cytomegalovirus-associated TCR beta chains recognize cytomegalovirus antigens. In an earlier analysis of several hundred of the donors, most TCR beta V segments were observed in productive rearrangements about 87% or about 30% of the time, broadly matching IMGT annotations. Most TCR sequences were seen in very few donors, while some public TCRs were found in many individuals. Because HLA typing was missing for some donors at each locus, association tests included only the typed subset. Most CMV-associated TCR beta chains appeared to be HLA-restricted in a later analysis, and the HLA associations seemed to be driven largely by CMV exposure. A later genetic analysis reported fewer N-insertions in productive TCRs among donors in an Asian-associated ancestry cluster than the roughly 720-donor mean. In a later analysis, the rate of TCR association differed among HLA loci, with DRB1 alleles having the most associated TCRs and HLA-C alleles having the fewest. Linkage disequilibrium might explain the correlated functional status among segregating V segments, but an unknown experimental factor could not be ruled out. Sequencing depth was assumed to be roughly uniform across donors in the presence/absence analyses, though that assumption may not hold. A group of highly shared sequence variants was considered likely to be a technical artifact of the sequencing pipeline. When HLA alleles, especially DR and DQ, strongly co-occurred, attributing TCR associations to individual alleles was difficult. In a later analysis, several top co-occurrence clusters were reported to appear linked to parvovirus B19, influenza, CMV and Epstein-Barr virus. In a later genetic analysis, a missense DCLRE1C variant was associated with V-gene and J-gene trimming of TCR beta chains, and the association was replicated in an independent cohort. The 87-base-pair reads could not distinguish some IMGT-functional V segments, including TRBV6-2 and TRBV6-3, so those segments were excluded.

V and J are truncated by 7 bases and 5 bases respectively, leaving an intervening sequence of 7 bases. Taken from cysteine to phenylalanine, the CDR3 has 11 residues. Kept here is only the CDR3 DNA, which spans 33 bases and is read in frame from base 1. The germline V gene yields SGHDT for CDR1 and YYEEEE for CDR2. With respect to this clone: No antigen is known for it. Base qualities are not recorded, but no much larger clone differs from it by a single base.

Sample: PBMCs. This receptor was identified in a human donor in good health. Recombination joined TRBV5-6 with TRBJ1-5, with TRBD1 tentatively as D gene (5 bases match). The CDR3 region reads CASGGDQPQHF. The bases are TGTGCCAGCGGGGGGGATCAGCCCCAGCATTTT.